The present entry profiles one TCR beta chain with its context. Patients had residual fresh-frozen tumor tissue and more than two years of survival data. PBMC sampling occurred before vaccination, two weeks after the third dose, and at progression. This sample was included in a study of glioma-infiltrating T cells after dendritic cell vaccination. About the research overall: At biweekly intervals, patients got three intradermal dendritic cell vaccine injections.

V was clipped by 6 bases and J by 8 bases; unmatched bases: 10. From germline, CDR1 is MNHNY and CDR2 SVGAGI (reference sequence). The CDR3 runs 15 residues. Primers: 60 V beta forward and 13 J beta reverse. The data were produced by immunoSEQ multiplex PCR, yet TCRdb's version contains in-frame clones alone and is incomplete. The sample shows tens of thousands of clones, around 90% of them seen only once. The J gene is TRBJ2-1, the V gene TRBV6-6; 10 bases align to TRBD2. This sample comprised blood, obtained before dendritic cell vaccination. The clonotype comes from a human donor with glioblastoma. As DNA, the CDR3 is TGTGCCAGCAGCATTGGACTAGCGGTTACGGATGAGCAGTTCTTC. As protein: CASSIGLAVTDEQFF.